Sequencing of this T cell receptor (beta chain) was carried out in a study of shared clonotypes between healthy human individuals. For the study at large: Used for every donor were three CD4 naive, three CD4 memory, two CD8 naive and one CD8 memory plate.

With 0 bases removed from V and 6 bases from J, the gap between germline ends came to 12 bases. Germline lookup yields CDR1 MGHRA and CDR2 YSYEKL. The CDR3 is made up of 14 amino acids. The naive CD8 population came from CD45RO-negative cells selected for CCR7, without terminally differentiated effector memory CD45RA+ cells. Some clones are missing from TCRdb's copy, which holds only in-frame ones; the method was immunoSEQ multiplex PCR. The data show around 600,000 clones, 95% to 98% seen once. The chain is built from TRBV4-1 and TRBJ2-7, with TRBD1 as a possible D gene (5 bases). The sequence derives from a young man in good health. Input material: naive CD8+ T cells sorted from blood. The CDR3 loop is CASSQDVGRFEQYF. CDR3 sequence (DNA): TGCGCCAGCAGCCAAGATGTGGGGCGGTTCGAGCAGTACTTC.